The clone carrying this T cell receptor beta chain was recorded many times. In germline, CDR1 is PRHDT, CDR2 FYEKMQ (reference sequence). The V and J ends lost 6 bases and 4 bases, in that order; junction bases with no gene match: 15. CDR3 size: 19 residues. This sample is part of a study of early T cells in non-severe SARS-CoV-2 infection. Study context: Unsorted whole-blood RNA was sequenced in bulk, leaving chains unpaired.

Molecules of cDNA were individually given unique molecular identifiers that were attached to them. TCRdb ran MiXCR on the 5' RACE reads and lists one entry per CDR3 protein. The sample consists of approximately 30,000 distinct CDR3 sequences, around 5.3% of them appearing once. This clonotype was obtained from an adult who was a healthcare worker with PCR-confirmed SARS-CoV-2 infection or an uninfected control (not recorded which). V and J are TRBV13 and TRBJ2-3; 14 positions match TRBD2. The material sequenced was whole blood. The CDR3 spells CASSPWTSGRTGEADTQYF. Here the CDR3 DNA reads TGTGCCAGCAGTCCGTGGACTAGCGGGAGGACGGGGGAGGCAGATACGCAGTATTTT.